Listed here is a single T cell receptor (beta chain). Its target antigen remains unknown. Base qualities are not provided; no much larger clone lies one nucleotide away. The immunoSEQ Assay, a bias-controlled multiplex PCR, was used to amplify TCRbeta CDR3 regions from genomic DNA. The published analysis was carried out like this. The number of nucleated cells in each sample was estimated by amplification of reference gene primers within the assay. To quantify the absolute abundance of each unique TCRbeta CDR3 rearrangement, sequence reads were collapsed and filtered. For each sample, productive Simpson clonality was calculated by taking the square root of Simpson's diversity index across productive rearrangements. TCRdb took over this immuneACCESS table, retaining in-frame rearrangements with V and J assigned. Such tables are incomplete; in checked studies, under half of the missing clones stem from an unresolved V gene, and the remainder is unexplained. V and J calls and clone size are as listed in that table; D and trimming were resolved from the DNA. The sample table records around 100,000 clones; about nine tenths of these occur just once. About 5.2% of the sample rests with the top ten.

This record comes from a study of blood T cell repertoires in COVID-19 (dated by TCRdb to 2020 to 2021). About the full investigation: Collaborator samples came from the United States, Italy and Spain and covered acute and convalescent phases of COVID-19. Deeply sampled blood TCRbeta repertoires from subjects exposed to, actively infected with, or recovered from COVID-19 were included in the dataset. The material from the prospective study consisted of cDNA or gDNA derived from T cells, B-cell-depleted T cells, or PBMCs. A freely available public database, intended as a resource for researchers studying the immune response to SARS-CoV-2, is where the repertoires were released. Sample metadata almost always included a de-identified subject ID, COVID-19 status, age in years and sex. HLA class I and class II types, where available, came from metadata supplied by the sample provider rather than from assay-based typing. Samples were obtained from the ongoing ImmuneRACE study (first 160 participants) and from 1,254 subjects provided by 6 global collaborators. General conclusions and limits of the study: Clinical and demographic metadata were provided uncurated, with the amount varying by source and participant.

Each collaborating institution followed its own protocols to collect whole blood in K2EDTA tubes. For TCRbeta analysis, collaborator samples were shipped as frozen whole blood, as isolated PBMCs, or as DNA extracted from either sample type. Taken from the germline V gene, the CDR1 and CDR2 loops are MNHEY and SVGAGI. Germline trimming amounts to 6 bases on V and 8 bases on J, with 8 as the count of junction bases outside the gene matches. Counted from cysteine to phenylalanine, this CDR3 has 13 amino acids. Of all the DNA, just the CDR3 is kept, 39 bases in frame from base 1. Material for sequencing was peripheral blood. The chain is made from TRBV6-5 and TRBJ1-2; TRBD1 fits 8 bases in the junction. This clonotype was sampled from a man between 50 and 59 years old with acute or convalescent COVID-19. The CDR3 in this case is CASSRDRGKGYTF. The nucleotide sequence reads TGTGCCAGCAGCCGTGACAGGGGCAAGGGCTACACCTTC.